Listed below are T cell receptor beta chains from one sample, sequenced in a study of blood T cell repertoires in COVID-19. Generated by immunoSEQ multiplex PCR, the TCRdb table keeps only in-frame clones and is missing some. Here the sample spans more than 75,000 clones, approximately 88% being singletons. Source material: peripheral blood. These TCRs come from a young man with acute or convalescent COVID-19. Each CDR3 is given with its conserved first and last residue. A D gene is named only where the DNA matches it firmly. The listing skips clone size in some rows; elsewhere it reads once, few, many or a size class.

TRBV9	TRBJ2-7	.	TRBD2	CASSLDGRTYEQYF	TGTGCCAGCAGCCTTGACGGGAGGACCTACGAGCAGTACTTC
TRBV28	TRBJ2-7	.	.	CASSDGTPSSYEQYF	TGTGCCAGCAGCGACGGGACTCCCAGCTCCTACGAGCAGTACTTC
TRBV4-1	TRBJ1-6	few	.	CASSQLAGTSNSPLHF	TGCGCCAGCAGCCAATTAGCCGGGACAAGTAATTCACCCCTCCACTTT
TRBV5-1	TRBJ2-1	.	.	CASSSGESSYNEQFF	TGCGCCAGCAGCTCAGGGGAGAGCTCCTACAATGAGCAGTTCTTC
TRBV10-3	TRBJ1-2	.	.	CAISEGIGSAAYGYTF	TGTGCCATCAGTGAAGGGATTGGGAGTGCTGCCTATGGCTACACCTTC
TRBV19	TRBJ1-2	.	.	CASTHYGANYGYTF	TGTGCCAGTACCCACTACGGGGCTAACTATGGCTACACCTTC
TRBV4-3	TRBJ2-1	.	.	CASSQPPWAEQFF	TGCGCCAGCAGCCAACCGCCATGGGCGGAGCAGTTCTTC
TRBV6-5	TRBJ1-4	.	.	CASRRGEKLFF	TGTGCCAGCCGGAGGGGTGAAAAACTGTTTTTT
TRBV27	TRBJ1-4	.	TRBD1	CASGRDWTGGASGELFF	TGTGCCAGCGGACGTGACTGGACAGGGGGCGCTTCAGGGGAACTGTTTTTT
TRBV7-2	TRBJ2-1	.	TRBD2	CASSLGTSGFNNEQFF	TGTGCCAGCAGCTTAGGGACTAGCGGTTTTAACAATGAGCAGTTCTTC
TRBV5-1	TRBJ2-2	.	TRBD2	CASSFNSGGTGELFF	TGCGCCAGCAGCTTTAATAGCGGGGGTACCGGGGAGCTGTTTTTT
TRBV7-2	TRBJ1-6	few	.	CASSLRPGSDSPLHF	TGTGCCAGCAGCTTAAGGCCAGGTTCGGATTCACCCCTCCACTTT
TRBV30	TRBJ2-3	.	.	CAWSGQGMDTQYF	TGTGCCTGGAGTGGGCAGGGTATGGATACGCAGTATTTT
TRBV28	TRBJ2-7	.	.	CASKPWSDTNSYEQYF	TGTGCCAGCAAACCATGGTCAGACACGAACTCCTACGAGCAGTACTTC
TRBV6-6	TRBJ2-7	.	TRBD2	CASSSRLAGGEYF	TGTGCCAGCAGTTCTCGACTAGCGGGAGGGGAGTACTTC
TRBV5-6	TRBJ2-7	.	TRBD2	CASTRGTRSYEQYF	TGTGCCAGCACCCGCGGGACTAGGAGCTACGAGCAGTACTTC
TRBV10-2	TRBJ1-2	.	TRBD1	CASKPGQGASYYGYTF	TGCGCCAGCAAGCCGGGACAGGGGGCGTCATACTATGGCTACACCTTC